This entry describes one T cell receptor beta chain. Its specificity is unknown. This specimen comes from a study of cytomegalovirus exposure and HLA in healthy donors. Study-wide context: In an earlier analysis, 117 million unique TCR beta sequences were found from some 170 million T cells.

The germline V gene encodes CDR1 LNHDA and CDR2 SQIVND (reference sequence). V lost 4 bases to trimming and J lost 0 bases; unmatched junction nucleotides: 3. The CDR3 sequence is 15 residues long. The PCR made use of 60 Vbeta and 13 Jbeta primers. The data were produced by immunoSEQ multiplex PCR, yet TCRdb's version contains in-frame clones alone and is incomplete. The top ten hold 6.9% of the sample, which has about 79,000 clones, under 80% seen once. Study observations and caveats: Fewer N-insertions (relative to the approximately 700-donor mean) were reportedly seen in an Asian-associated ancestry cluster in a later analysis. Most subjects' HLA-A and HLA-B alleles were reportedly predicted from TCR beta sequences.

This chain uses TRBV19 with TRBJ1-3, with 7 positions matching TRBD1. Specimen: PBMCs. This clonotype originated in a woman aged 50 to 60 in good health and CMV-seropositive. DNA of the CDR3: TGTGCCAGTAGTAGGGGACAGAGCTCTGGAAACACCATATATTTT. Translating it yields CASSRGQSSGNTIYF.